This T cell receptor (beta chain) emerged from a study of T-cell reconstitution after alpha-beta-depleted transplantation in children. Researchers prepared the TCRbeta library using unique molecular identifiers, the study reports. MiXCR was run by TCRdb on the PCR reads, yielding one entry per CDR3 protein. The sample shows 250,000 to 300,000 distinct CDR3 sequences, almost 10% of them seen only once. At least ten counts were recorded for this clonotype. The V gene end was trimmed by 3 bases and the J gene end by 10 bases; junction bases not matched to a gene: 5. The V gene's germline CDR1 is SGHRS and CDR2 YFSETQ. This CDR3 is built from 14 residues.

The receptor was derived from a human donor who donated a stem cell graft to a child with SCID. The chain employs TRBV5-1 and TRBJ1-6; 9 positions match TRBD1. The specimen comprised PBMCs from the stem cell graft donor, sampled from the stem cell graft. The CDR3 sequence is CASSWTGTGSPLHF. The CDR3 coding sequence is TGCGCCAGCAGCTGGACCGGGACAGGGTCACCCCTCCACTTT.